The 11 T cell receptor beta chains below were found in one sample sequenced in a study of control samples from healthy donors and cancer patients. Profiling relied on immunoSEQ multiplex PCR, and the TCRdb table lists in-frame clones only, not all of them. The sample contains around 190,000 clones, 90% of which appear only once. The source material was blood. These receptors were obtained from a woman aged 45-65 years in good health.

The chain combines TRBV7-8 with TRBJ1-5; D remains ambiguous. V lost 2 bases and J 1 base, leaving 12 bases between the germline ends. Germline V gives CDR1 SGHVS, CDR2 FQNEAQ. The CDR3 is 16 amino acids. This CDR3 is CASSLFSTESNQPQHF. CDR3 in DNA: TGTGCCAGCAGCTTATTCTCGACGGAGAGCAATCAGCCCCAGCATTTT.

Note on this clone: A junction boundary mismatches the germline segment, possibly from a read error. The same CDR3 arises from other DNA sequences in this sample as well. The CDR3 loop is CASSLGLGTNYGYTF. CDR3 nucleotides: TGTGCCAGCAGCTTGGGACTAGGGACTAACTATGGCTATACCTTC. The V call is TRBV5-6, the J call TRBJ1-2; maybe TRBD1 (5 bases). Germline V gives CDR1 SGHDT, CDR2 YYEEEE. The CDR3 has 15 residues.

V gene TRBV4-1 combines with J gene TRBJ2-2; D remains unclear. This CDR3 contains 15 residues. Trimming stripped 3 bases from V and 0 bases from J, with 8 bases between. Germline V gene sequence: CDR1 MGHRA, CDR2 YSYEKL. The CDR3 bases are TGCGCCAGCAGCCATCTGATACCGAACACCGGGGAGCTGTTTTTT. This encodes CASSHLIPNTGELFF.

The chain carries TRBV18 and TRBJ1-3; weak D call: TRBD1 (6 bases). This CDR3 contains 16 residues. In germline, CDR1 is KGHSH, CDR2 LQKENI. The V end was cut by 4 bases, the J end by 4 bases, with 17 bases between. Here the CDR3 reads CASSRDIFQGGNTIYF. The CDR3 coding sequence is TGTGCCAGCTCACGGGACATTTTCCAAGGCGGAAACACCATATATTTT.

This rearrangement joins TRBV16 to TRBJ1-5, with a possible D match to TRBD1 (5 bases). Germline CDR1 KGHSY, CDR2 FQNENV. The V end was cut by 2 bases, the J end by 6 bases, with 11 bases between. The CDR3 covers 14 residues. The CDR3, as DNA: TGTGCCAGCAGCCAACAGGGTAGCGGTCAGCCCCAGCATTTT. This translates into CASSQQGSGQPQHF.

The chain has TRBV6-2 or TRBV6-3 and TRBJ2-3; 8 nucleotides agree with TRBD2. Germline values: CDR1 MNHEY, CDR2 SVGEGT. The CDR3 runs 16 residues. The junction had 5 bases not matched to a gene; V was cut back by 2 bases and J by 1 base. The CDR3 DNA reads as TGTGCCAGCAGTTACGGACTAGCCCGAGGCACAGATACGCAGTATTTT. Residues: CASSYGLARGTDTQYF.

This clone appeared a single time. This chain uses TRBV21-1 with TRBJ2-7; TRBD1 is the table's D call, not checked against the DNA. TRBV21-1 is tagged as a pseudogene. The CDR3 has 17 amino acids. CDR3 residues: CASRSRDRGPSSYEQYF. Here the CDR3 DNA reads TGTGCCAGCCGGTCCCGGGACAGGGGCCCTAGCTCCTACGAGCAGTACTTC.

As DNA, the CDR3 is TGTGCCAGCAGCGTGAGGGTCGGACAGCCCCAGCATTTT. Translated: CASSVRVGQPQHF. The gene calls are TRBV9 and TRBJ1-5; no clear D. Germline V gives CDR1 SGDLS, CDR2 YYNGEE. V lost 2 bases to trimming and J lost 7 bases, with 10 bases between them. This CDR3 spans 13 amino acids.

The chain uses TRBV2 and TRBJ2-3, with D unresolved. This CDR3 comprises 14 residues. Trimming stripped 8 bases from V and 2 bases from J, with 14 bases between. The germline gives CDR1 SNHLY, CDR2 FYNNEI. The CDR3, as DNA: TGTGCCAGCCTGCAGACCGGAAACACAGATACGCAGTATTTT. It is translated as CASLQTGNTDTQYF.

The chain carries TRBV4-3 and TRBJ1-2; unclear D gene. This CDR3 has 10 residues. The V end was cut by 0 bases, the J end by 7 bases, with 0 bases between. In germline, CDR1 is LGHNA, CDR2 YSLEER. CDR3 in DNA: TGCGCCAGCAGCCAAGATGGCTACACCTTC. Translating it yields CASSQDGYTF.

The chain combines TRBV28 with TRBJ2-7; 7 nucleotides agree with TRBD2. V trimming: 2 bases; J trimming: 4 bases; junction bases outside the gene matches: 11. Germline CDR1 and CDR2: MDHEN and SYDVKM. The CDR3 runs to 16 residues. The CDR3 DNA is TGTGCCAGCAGTTTAGCGGGAGCGAGGGTTAGGTACGAGCAGTACTTC. Translating gives CASSLAGARVRYEQYF.